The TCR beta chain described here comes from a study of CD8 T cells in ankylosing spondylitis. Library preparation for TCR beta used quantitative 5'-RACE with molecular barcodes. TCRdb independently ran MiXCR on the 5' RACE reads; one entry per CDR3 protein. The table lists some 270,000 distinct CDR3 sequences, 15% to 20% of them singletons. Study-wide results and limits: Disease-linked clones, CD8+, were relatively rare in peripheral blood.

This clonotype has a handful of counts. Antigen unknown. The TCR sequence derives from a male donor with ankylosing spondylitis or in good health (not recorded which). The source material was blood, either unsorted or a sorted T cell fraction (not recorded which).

In nucleotides, the CDR3 is TGCGCCAGCAGCCAAGACCGGGCCAGTGCCTACGAGCAGTACTTC. Translated: CASSQDRASAYEQYF. The V gene is TRBV4-3, the J gene TRBJ2-7; D unclear. V dropped 0 bases and J dropped 2 bases, with 11 bases sitting between them. The germline CDR1 and CDR2 sequences are LGHNA and YSLEER. This CDR3 comprises 15 residues.